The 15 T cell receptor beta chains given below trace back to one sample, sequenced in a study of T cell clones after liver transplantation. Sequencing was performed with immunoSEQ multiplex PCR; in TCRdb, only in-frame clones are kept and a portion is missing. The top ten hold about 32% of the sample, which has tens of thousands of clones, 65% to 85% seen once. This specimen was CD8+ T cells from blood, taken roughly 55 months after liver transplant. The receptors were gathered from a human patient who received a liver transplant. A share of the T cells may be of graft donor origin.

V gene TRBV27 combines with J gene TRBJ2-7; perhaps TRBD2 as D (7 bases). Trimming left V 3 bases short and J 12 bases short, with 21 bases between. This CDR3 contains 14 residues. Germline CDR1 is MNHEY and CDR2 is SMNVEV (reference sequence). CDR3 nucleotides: TGTGCCAGCAGTTTGGGCTCGGGGGGCGGCTTTCTGTACTTC. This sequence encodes CASSLGSGGGFLYF.

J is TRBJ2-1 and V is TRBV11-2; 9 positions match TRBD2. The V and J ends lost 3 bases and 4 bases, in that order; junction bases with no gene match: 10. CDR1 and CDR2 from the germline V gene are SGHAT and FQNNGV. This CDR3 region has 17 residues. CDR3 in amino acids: CASSLGRSGGLYNEQFF. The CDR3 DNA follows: TGTGCCAGCAGCTTGGGGAGAAGCGGGGGGCTTTACAATGAGCAGTTCTTC.

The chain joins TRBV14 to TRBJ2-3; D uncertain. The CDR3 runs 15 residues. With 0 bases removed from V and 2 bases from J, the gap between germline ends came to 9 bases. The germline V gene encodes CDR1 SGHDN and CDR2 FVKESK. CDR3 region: CASSQEQSFTDTQYF. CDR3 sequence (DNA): TGTGCCAGCAGCCAAGAACAATCGTTCACAGATACGCAGTATTTT. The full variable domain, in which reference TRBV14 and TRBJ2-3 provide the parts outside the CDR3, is EAGVTQFPSHSVIEKGQTVTLRCDPISGHDNLYWYRRVMGKEIKFLLHFVKESKQDESGMPNNRFLAERTGGTYSTLKVQPAELEDSGVYFCASSQEQSFTDTQYFGPGTRLTVL.

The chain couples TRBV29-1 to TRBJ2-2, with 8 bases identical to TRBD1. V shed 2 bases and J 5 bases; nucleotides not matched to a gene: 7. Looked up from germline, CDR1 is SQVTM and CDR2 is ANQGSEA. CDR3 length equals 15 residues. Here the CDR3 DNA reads TGCAGCGTTGAAATCAGGGGGCTCGGTACCGGGGAGCTGTTTTTT. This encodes CSVEIRGLGTGELFF.

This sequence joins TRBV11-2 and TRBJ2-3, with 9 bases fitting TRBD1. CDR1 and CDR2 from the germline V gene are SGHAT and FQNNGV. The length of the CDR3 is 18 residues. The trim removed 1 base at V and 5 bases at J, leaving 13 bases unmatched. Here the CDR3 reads CASSLGKSGTGLLDTQYF. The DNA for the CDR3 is TGTGCCAGCAGCTTAGGGAAATCCGGGACAGGGTTGTTAGATACGCAGTATTTT.

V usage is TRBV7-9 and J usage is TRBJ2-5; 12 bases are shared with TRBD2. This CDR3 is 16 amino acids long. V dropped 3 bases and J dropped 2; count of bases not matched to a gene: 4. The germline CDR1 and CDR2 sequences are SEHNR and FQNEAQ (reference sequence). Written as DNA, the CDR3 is TGTGCCAGCAGCTTCTCGACTAGCGGGGGACAAGAGACCCAGTACTTC. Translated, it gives CASSFSTSGGQETQYF.

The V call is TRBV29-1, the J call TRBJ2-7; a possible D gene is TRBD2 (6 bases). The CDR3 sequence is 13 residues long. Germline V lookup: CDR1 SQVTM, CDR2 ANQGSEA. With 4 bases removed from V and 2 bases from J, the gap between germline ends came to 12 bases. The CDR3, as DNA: TGCAGCGTTGTTTTAGCGGATACCTACGAGCAGTACTTC. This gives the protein CSVVLADTYEQYF.

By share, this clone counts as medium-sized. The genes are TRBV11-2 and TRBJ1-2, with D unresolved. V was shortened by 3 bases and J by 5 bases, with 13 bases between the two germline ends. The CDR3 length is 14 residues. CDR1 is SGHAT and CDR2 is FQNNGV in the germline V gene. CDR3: CASSLSHRFYGYTF. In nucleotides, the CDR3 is TGTGCCAGCAGCTTGTCACACCGCTTTTATGGCTACACCTTC.

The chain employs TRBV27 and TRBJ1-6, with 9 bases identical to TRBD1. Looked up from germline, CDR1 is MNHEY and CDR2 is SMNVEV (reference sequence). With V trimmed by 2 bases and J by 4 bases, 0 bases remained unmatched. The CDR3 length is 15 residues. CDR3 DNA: TGTGCCAGCAGTTTAGGACAGGGGTATAATTCACCCCTCCACTTT. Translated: CASSLGQGYNSPLHF.

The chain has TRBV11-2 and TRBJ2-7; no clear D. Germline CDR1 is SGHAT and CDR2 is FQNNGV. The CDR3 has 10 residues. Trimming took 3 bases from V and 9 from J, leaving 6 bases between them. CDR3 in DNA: TGTGCCAGCAGCTTGGGTGTGCAGTACTTC. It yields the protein CASSLGVQYF.

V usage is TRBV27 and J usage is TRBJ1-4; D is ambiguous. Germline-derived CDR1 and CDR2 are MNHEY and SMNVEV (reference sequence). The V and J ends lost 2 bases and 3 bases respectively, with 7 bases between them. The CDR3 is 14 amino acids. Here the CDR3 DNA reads TGTGCCAGCAGTTTAGTGGGATCTAATGAAAAACTGTTTTTT. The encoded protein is CASSLVGSNEKLFF.

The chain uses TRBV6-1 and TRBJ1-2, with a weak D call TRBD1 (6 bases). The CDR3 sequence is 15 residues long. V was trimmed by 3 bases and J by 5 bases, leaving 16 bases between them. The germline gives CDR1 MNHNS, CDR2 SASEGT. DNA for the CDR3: TGTGCCAGCAGTGATGTCCAGGGGAGTGGGTATGGCTACACCTTC. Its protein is CASSDVQGSGYGYTF.

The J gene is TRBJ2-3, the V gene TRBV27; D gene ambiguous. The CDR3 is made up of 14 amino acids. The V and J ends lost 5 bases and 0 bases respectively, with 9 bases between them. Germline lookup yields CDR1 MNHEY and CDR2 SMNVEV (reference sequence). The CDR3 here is CASSPRSSTDTQYF. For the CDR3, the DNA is TGTGCCAGCAGTCCCAGGTCTAGCACAGATACGCAGTATTTT.

CDR3 in amino acids: CASSYDREGFEQYF. CDR3 sequence (DNA): TGTGCCAGCAGTTATGACAGGGAAGGGTTCGAGCAGTACTTC. The V call is TRBV6-5, the J call TRBJ2-7; 7 bases line up with TRBD1. This CDR3 contains 14 residues. The trim removed 3 bases at V and 6 bases at J, leaving 8 bases unmatched. Germline V CDR1 and CDR2: MNHEY, SVGAGI.

The CDR3 protein is CASSTSGGRQFYEQYF. Here the CDR3 DNA reads TGTGCCAGCAGTACTAGCGGGGGCCGGCAATTCTACGAGCAGTACTTC. This chain links TRBV27 with TRBJ2-7, with 11 nucleotides matching TRBD2. This CDR3 region has 16 residues. The germline V gene encodes CDR1 MNHEY and CDR2 SMNVEV (reference sequence). The ends lost 5 bases at V and 3 bases at J; junction bases unmatched: 9.